Below, one TCR beta chain is given with its context. No antigen is known for it. The data were taken from a study of siplizumab effects on memory and regulatory T cells. Notes on the study in general: Siplizumab cultures yielded proliferating Tregs whose suppressive function was not confirmed. Naive T cells looked more diverse than memory cells, and they looked like major contributors to the alloresponse.

This CDR3 has 15 amino acids. Germline lookup yields CDR1 SGHAT and CDR2 FQNNGV. With 3 bases removed from V and 5 bases from J, the gap between germline ends came to 16 bases. The table came from immunoSEQ multiplex PCR; TCRdb's copy has only in-frame clones and leaves some out. This sample has just over 50,000 clones, with under 98% found just once. The gene calls are TRBV11-2 and TRBJ2-5; possibly TRBD1 or TRBD2 for D (6 bases each). The sequence came from a human donor in good health. Sequencing was done on a sample of naive CD4+ T cells sorted from blood. The CDR3 loop reads CASSLRGVAAETQYF. In DNA form, the CDR3 reads TGTGCCAGCAGCTTGAGGGGGGTAGCGGCGGAGACCCAGTACTTC. The full variable domain, in which reference TRBV11-2 and TRBJ2-5 provide the parts outside the CDR3, is EAGVAQSPRYKIIEKRQSVAFWCNPISGHATLYWYQQILGQGPKLLIQFQNNGVVDDSQLPKDRFSAERLKGVDSTLKIQPAKLEDSAVYLCASSLRGVAAETQYFGPGTRLLVL.